Each of the 28 T cell receptor beta chains below was sequenced from the same sample in a study of Tregs in tolerant kidney transplant recipients. Method: immunoSEQ multiplex PCR; TCRdb's copy keeps in-frame clones and lacks some. The sample shows about 46,000 clones, under 95% of them seen only once. The sequenced sample consisted of Tregs from blood. These receptors all stem from a human donor in good health.

This chain uses TRBV18 with TRBJ1-2; 9 bases align to TRBD1. CDR3 length: 17 residues. V was clipped by 2 bases and J by 0 bases; unmatched bases: 7. The germline V gene has CDR1 KGHSH and CDR2 LQKENI. The CDR3 nucleotides are TGTGCCAGCTCACCATCCACAGGGGGCAGAGCTAACTATGGCTACACCTTC. Amino acid sequence: CASSPSTGGRANYGYTF. Full variable domain (remainder filled in from reference TRBV18 and TRBJ1-2): NAGVMQNPRHLVRRRGQEARLRCSPMKGHSHVYWYRQLPEEGLKFMVYLQKENIIDESGMPKERFSAEFPKEGPSILRIQQVVRGDSAAYFCASSPSTGGRANYGYTFGSGTRLTVV.

The gene calls are TRBV5-1 and TRBJ2-2, with 8 bases matching TRBD1. V dropped 2 bases and J dropped 4; count of bases not matched to a gene: 7. Germline CDR1 SGHRS, CDR2 YFSETQ. The length of the CDR3 is 16 residues. The CDR3 protein is CASSFTGQAATGELFF. CDR3 nucleotide sequence: TGCGCCAGCAGCTTCACGGGACAGGCGGCCACCGGGGAGCTGTTTTTT.

The chain couples TRBV30 to TRBJ2-2; D may be TRBD1 (5 bases). Germline V gene lookup returns CDR1 GTSNPN and CDR2 SVGIG (reference sequence). The CDR3 runs 17 residues. V lost 0 bases, J lost 1 base, and 15 bases lay in between. DNA for the CDR3: TGTGCCTGGAGTGTACGAAACAGGCCGATGAACACCGGGGAGCTGTTTTTT. It translates to CAWSVRNRPMNTGELFF.

With regard to this clone: A junction boundary mismatches the germline segment, possibly from a read error. V usage is TRBV7-7 and J usage is TRBJ2-5; 8 positions match TRBD1. Germline CDR1 and CDR2: SSHAT and FNYEAQ (reference sequence). This CDR3 contains 16 residues. CDR3 DNA: TGTGCTAGCAGCTCCAGTCCCGGGACAGGTCCGGGGGCCCAGTACTTC. It encodes CASSSSPGTGPGAQYF.

This chain uses TRBV7-2 with TRBJ2-1, with 15 positions matching TRBD2. V lost 4 bases, J lost 10 bases, and 5 bases stayed unmatched. Germline-derived CDR1 and CDR2 are SGHTA and FQGNSA. The CDR3 loop spans 15 amino acids. DNA of the CDR3: TGTGCCAGCAGCTGGCCCGGGACTAGCGGGAGGGAGCAGTTCTTC. Translation: CASSWPGTSGREQFF.

V is TRBV5-1 and J is TRBJ1-5, with a possible D match to TRBD1 (5 bases). CDR1 and CDR2 from the germline V gene are SGHRS and YFSETQ. The V gene lost 9 bases and the J gene lost 0 bases, with 10 bases spanning the gap. This CDR3 region has 13 residues. DNA of the CDR3: TGCGCCACTGAGGGGATTAGCAATCAGCCCCAGCATTTT. This gives the protein CATEGISNQPQHF.

The chain couples TRBV9 to TRBJ1-1, with TRBD1 matching over 10 bases. There are 15 residues in the CDR3. Trimming cost V 0 bases and J 8 bases; bases outside gene matches: 7. CDR1 is SGDLS, CDR2 YYNGEE, per germline. Written as DNA, the CDR3 is TGTGCCAGCAGCGTAGTTCCGGGACAGGGGTGGGAAGCTTTCTTT. This codes for CASSVVPGQGWEAFF.

J is TRBJ1-3 and V is TRBV30, with D possibly being TRBD1 (6 bases). CDR1 GTSNPN and CDR2 SVGIG come from the germline V gene (reference sequence). Deletions cut 0 bases from V and 3 bases from J, with 15 bases between. CDR3 length equals 16 residues. This CDR3 reads CAWSVRRGLGGNTIYF. CDR3 DNA: TGTGCCTGGAGTGTACGGAGGGGGTTAGGTGGAAACACCATATATTTT. The whole variable domain, remainder taken from reference TRBV30 and TRBJ1-3, is SQTIHQWPATLVQPVGSPLSLECTVEGTSNPNLYWYRQAAGRGLQLLFYSVGIGQISSEVPQNLSASRPQDRQFILSSKKLLLSDSGFYLCAWSVRRGLGGNTIYFGEGSWLTVV.

The chain employs TRBV7-9 and TRBJ1-2, with TRBD1 matching 9 bases. Germline V gives CDR1 SEHNR, CDR2 FQNEAQ (reference sequence). CDR3 size: 16 residues. V lost 5 bases, J lost 2 bases, and 9 bases stayed unmatched. The CDR3 nucleotides are TGTGCCAGCAGCATCCGGTCCGGGACAGGGAACTATGGCTACACCTTC. This encodes CASSIRSGTGNYGYTF.

The genes are TRBV4-2 and TRBJ2-1, with a possible D match to TRBD2 (5 bases). The length of the CDR3 is 15 residues. Deletions cut 4 bases from V and 7 bases from J, with 17 bases between. Looked up from germline, CDR1 is LGHNA and CDR2 is YNFKEQ. CDR3 loop: CASSPRESRGNEQFF. CDR3 bases: TGTGCCAGCAGCCCCCGAGAGTCCCGGGGAAATGAGCAGTTCTTC.

This chain links TRBV7-9 with TRBJ2-2; 11 bases fit TRBD2. The junction had 5 bases not matched to a gene; V was cut back by 3 bases and J by 5 bases. CDR1 is SEHNR, CDR2 FQNEAQ, per germline (reference sequence). CDR3 length: 16 amino acids. DNA of the CDR3: TGTGCCAGCAGCTTGCTAGCGGGGGGCCGAACCGGGGAGCTGTTTTTT. This sequence encodes CASSLLAGGRTGELFF.

The rearrangement links TRBV7-6 to TRBJ1-6; D gene unclear. This CDR3 comprises 17 residues. V was cut by 1 base and J by 0 bases, with 10 bases left in between. CDR1 is SGHVS, CDR2 FNYEAQ, per germline. CDR3 amino acids: CASSLGGGSSYNSPLHF. The CDR3 DNA reads TGTGCCAGCAGCTTAGGCGGAGGGAGCTCCTATAATTCACCCCTCCACTTT.

The sample holds one count of this clone. The V gene is TRBV6-4, the J gene TRBJ2-2; D unclear. Looked up from germline, CDR1 is MRHNA and CDR2 is SNTAGT. V was cut by 5 bases and J by 4 bases, with 8 bases left in between. The CDR3 sequence is 13 residues long. The CDR3 DNA follows: TGTGCCAGCAGTTCACAGTCCACCGGGGAGCTGTTTTTT. It is translated as CASSSQSTGELFF.

In DNA, the CDR3 is TGTGCTAGTGGTTTGGCCCTGACAGGGGGCGGCGGTTTTTCACCCCTCCACTTT. Its translation: CASGLALTGGGGFSPLHF. The gene calls are TRBV12-5 and TRBJ1-6; 10 nucleotides align to TRBD1. Trimming took 1 base from V and 9 from J; bases not matched to a gene: 12. Germline-derived CDR1 and CDR2 are LGHNT and FRNRAP. The CDR3 covers 18 residues. The full variable domain, in which reference TRBV12-5 and TRBJ1-6 provide the parts outside the CDR3, is DARVTQTPRHKVTEMGQEVTMRCQPILGHNTVFWYRQTMMQGLELLAYFRNRAPLDDSGMPKDRFSAEMPDATLATLKIQPSEPRDSAVYFCASGLALTGGGGFSPLHFGNGTRLTVT.

V gene TRBV7-9 combines with J gene TRBJ1-5; D might be TRBD1 (5 bases). Trimming took off 5 bases at V and 9 bases at J, with 14 bases between the two ends. The CDR3 runs 13 residues. Germline loops: CDR1 SEHNR, CDR2 FQNEAQ (reference sequence). The CDR3 sequence: CASSPGPSRPQHF. CDR3 DNA sequence: TGTGCCAGCAGCCCGGGACCGAGCCGGCCCCAGCATTTT.

V is TRBV5-1 and J is TRBJ2-5, with TRBD2 as a possible D gene (6 bases). Looked up from germline, CDR1 is SGHRS and CDR2 is YFSETQ. V was clipped by 3 bases and J by 5 bases, with 14 bases between them. The CDR3 sequence is 14 residues long. This chain's CDR3 is CASSWGGAGETQYF. The CDR3 DNA reads TGCGCCAGCAGCTGGGGCGGGGCCGGGGAGACCCAGTACTTC.

In nucleotides, the CDR3 is TGTGCCAGCAGCTTAGCATTTGACACCCACTCCTACGAGCAGTACTTC. Amino acids: CASSLAFDTHSYEQYF. The chain uses TRBV7-6 and TRBJ2-7, with unresolved D. V lost 0 bases to trimming and J lost 0 bases, with 12 bases between them. Germline loops: CDR1 SGHVS, CDR2 FNYEAQ. The CDR3 spans 16 residues.

This clone appeared once. CDR3 sequence reads: CASRTTGNTEAFF. CDR3 nucleotide sequence: TGCGCCAGCCGGACGACAGGGAACACTGAAGCTTTCTTT. This chain uses TRBV5-1 with TRBJ1-1, with a possible D match to TRBD1 (6 bases). Trimming stripped 7 bases from V and 1 base from J, with 11 bases between. Germline V gene data show CDR1 as SGHRS and CDR2 as YFSETQ. The CDR3 contains 13 residues.

The CDR3 sequence is CASRIGQSNSPLHF. The CDR3, as DNA: TGTGCCAGCAGGATCGGACAATCAAATTCACCCCTCCACTTT. The genes are TRBV6-1 and TRBJ1-6; TRBD1 might be the D (5 bases). This CDR3 region has 14 residues. V was clipped by 6 bases and J by 7 bases, with 13 bases between them. CDR1 and CDR2 (germline): MNHNS, SASEGT.

This clone is a singleton in its sample. This chain connects TRBV19 to TRBJ2-1, with 8 bases matching TRBD2. The V gene's germline CDR1 is LNHDA and CDR2 SQIVND (reference sequence). This CDR3 has 14 residues. The V gene end was trimmed by 9 bases and the J gene end by 8 bases; junction bases not matched to a gene: 12. CDR3 sequence: CASRTSLWGHEQFF. In nucleotides, the CDR3 is TGTGCCAGCAGGACTAGCTTGTGGGGGCATGAGCAGTTCTTC.

The chain couples TRBV6-5 to TRBJ1-1, with TRBD1 identical over 7 bases. The germline V gene has CDR1 MNHEY and CDR2 SVGAGI. The CDR3 has 14 residues. The J segment lost 2 bases and the V segment lost 5 bases, leaving 5 bases of the junction unmatched. The CDR3: CASSPNRGNTEAFF. CDR3 coding DNA: TGTGCCAGCAGTCCAAACAGGGGAAACACTGAAGCTTTCTTT.

J is TRBJ2-1 and V is TRBV18, with 10 bases lining up with TRBD2. The CDR3 sequence is 16 residues long. V shed 1 base, J shed 9 bases, and the junction held 9 bases outside the gene matches. CDR1 is KGHSH, CDR2 LQKENI, per germline. The CDR3 DNA is TGTGCCAGCTCACCACGTCTCCCGGGACTAGCGTTTGAGCAGTTCTTC. It encodes CASSPRLPGLAFEQFF.

This clone was detected only a few times. The chain couples TRBV5-5 to TRBJ2-6, with TRBD2 matching 13 bases. Trimming cost V 3 bases and J 3 bases; bases outside gene matches: 9. This CDR3 region has 19 residues. Germline lookup yields CDR1 SGHKS and CDR2 YYEKEE (reference sequence). The CDR3 nucleotides are TGTGCCAGCAGCTCACTAGCGGGAGGGCCAGGGATTGGGGCCAACGTCCTGACTTTC. Its protein product is CASSSLAGGPGIGANVLTF.

This chain connects TRBV30 to TRBJ2-1; tentatively, D is TRBD2 (6 bases). The V end lost 8 bases, the J end lost 5 bases, and 22 bases lay between the germline ends. From germline, CDR1 is GTSNPN and CDR2 SVGIG (reference sequence). This CDR3 is built from 15 residues. CDR3: CALVVRRVLNNEQFF. DNA of the CDR3: TGTGCCCTAGTCGTTAGGAGGGTACTTAACAATGAGCAGTTCTTC.

The chain has TRBV6-6 and TRBJ1-2; D gene uncertain. Germline CDR1 is MNHNY and CDR2 is SVGAGI (reference sequence). CDR3 length equals 16 residues. Trimming stripped 2 bases from V and 2 bases from J, with 15 bases between. CDR3 nucleotides: TGTGCCAGCAGTTACGCCCTTAGGTCCGACAACTATGGCTACACCTTC. Protein: CASSYALRSDNYGYTF.

In this sample, this clone turned up a few times. The sample holds other DNA sequences that translate to the same CDR3. V and J are TRBV19 and TRBJ2-7; 8 bases agree with TRBD1. The V gene end was trimmed by 8 bases and the J gene end by 3 bases; junction bases not matched to a gene: 3. Germline assignment: CDR1 LNHDA and CDR2 SQIVND (reference sequence). The CDR3 totals 12 residues. For the CDR3, the DNA is TGTGCCAGTTCCGACAGGGGCTACGAGCAGTACTTC. Protein: CASSDRGYEQYF.

The chain carries TRBV29-1 and TRBJ1-3; 10 nucleotides agree with TRBD1. The germline CDR1 and CDR2 sequences are SQVTM and ANQGSEA. Trimming took 2 bases from V and 0 from J; bases not matched to a gene: 1. This CDR3 region has 15 residues. CDR3 DNA sequence: TGCAGCGTTGAACGGACAGGGGGCTCTGGAAACACCATATATTTT. As protein: CSVERTGGSGNTIYF.

This chain joins TRBV27 and TRBJ2-3; 11 positions match TRBD2. After removal of 5 bases from V and 4 bases from J, the junction contained 11 bases not matched to a gene. Germline values: CDR1 MNHEY, CDR2 SMNVEV (reference sequence). The CDR3 spans 17 residues. CDR3 DNA: TGTGCCAGCAGTCCCCGAACTAGCGGGAGAGGCCCAGATACGCAGTATTTT. It codes for CASSPRTSGRGPDTQYF.